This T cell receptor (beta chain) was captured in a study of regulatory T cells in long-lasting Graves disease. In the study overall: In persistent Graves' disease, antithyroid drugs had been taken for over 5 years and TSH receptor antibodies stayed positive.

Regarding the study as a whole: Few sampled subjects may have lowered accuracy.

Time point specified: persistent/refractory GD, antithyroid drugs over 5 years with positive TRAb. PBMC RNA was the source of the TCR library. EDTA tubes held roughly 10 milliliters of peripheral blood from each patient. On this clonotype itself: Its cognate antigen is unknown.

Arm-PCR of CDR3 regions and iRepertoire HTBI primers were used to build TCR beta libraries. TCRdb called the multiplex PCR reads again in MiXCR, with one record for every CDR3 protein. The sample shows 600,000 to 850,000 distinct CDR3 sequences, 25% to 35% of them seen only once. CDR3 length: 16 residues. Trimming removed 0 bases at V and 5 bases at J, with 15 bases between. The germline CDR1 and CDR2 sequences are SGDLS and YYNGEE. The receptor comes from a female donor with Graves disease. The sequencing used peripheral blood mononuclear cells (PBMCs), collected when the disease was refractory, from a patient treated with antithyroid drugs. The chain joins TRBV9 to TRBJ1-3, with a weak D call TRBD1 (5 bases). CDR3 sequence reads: CASSVGGGTERNTIYF. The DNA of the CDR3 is TGTGCCAGCAGCGTAGGGGGAGGGACGGAAAGAAACACCATATATTTT.